These 18 T cell receptor beta chains were all obtained from the same sample, sequenced in a study of blood T cell repertoires in COVID-19. Assay used: immunoSEQ multiplex PCR; TCRdb lists only in-frame clones, some missing. The data contain about 310,000 clones, roughly 87% of them singletons. What was sequenced was PBMCs or T cells enriched from blood (not recorded which). The receptor set was obtained from a woman between 18 and 29 years old who had recovered from COVID-19.

This chain uses TRBV19 with TRBJ2-7; 8 nucleotides align to TRBD2. Germline V gene lookup returns CDR1 LNHDA and CDR2 SQIVND (reference sequence). With V trimmed by 3 bases and J by 6 bases, 10 bases remained unmatched. This CDR3 is built from 15 residues. This chain's CDR3 is CASSMGTSRYVEQYF. The CDR3 nucleotides read TGTGCCAGTAGTATGGGGACTAGTAGGTACGTCGAGCAGTACTTC.

V is TRBV29-1 and J is TRBJ1-1; TRBD1 matches at 8 bases. The CDR3 contains 12 residues. V was pared by 6 bases and J by 6 bases, with 6 bases of the junction left unmatched. Germline loops: CDR1 SQVTM, CDR2 ANQGSEA. In DNA form, the CDR3 reads TGCAGCGTCGTGACAGGGGCTGCTGAAGCTTTCTTT. Translating gives CSVVTGAAEAFF.

The chain carries TRBV7-9 and TRBJ2-5; tentative D call: TRBD2 (7 bases). Germline V gene data show CDR1 as SEHNR and CDR2 as FQNEAQ (reference sequence). The CDR3 is 11 residues long. The V end was cut by 11 bases, the J end by 5 bases, with 12 bases between. CDR3 in amino acids: CAAGRGETQYF. DNA of the CDR3: TGTGCCGCAGGGAGGGGGGAGACCCAGTACTTC.

CDR3 in DNA: TGTGCCAGCAGGTGGGGGGGCGGTCAGCCCCAGCATTTT. Residues: CASRWGGGQPQHF. The genes are TRBV28 and TRBJ1-5; TRBD1 is a possible D gene (6 bases). CDR1 and CDR2 (germline): MDHEN, SYDVKM. Deletions cut 6 bases from V and 6 bases from J, with 12 bases between. The CDR3 is 13 residues long.

The V gene is TRBV18, the J gene TRBJ2-3; possible D gene TRBD2, 5 bases. The CDR3 has 15 amino acids. With 5 bases removed from V and 6 bases from J, the gap between germline ends came to 18 bases. Germline V gene sequence: CDR1 KGHSH, CDR2 LQKENI. DNA of the CDR3: TGTGCCAGCTCAACGCCAGCGAAAAGGGAGGATACGCAGTATTTT. Translating it yields CASSTPAKREDTQYF.

This clone was counted between two and nine times. The chain carries TRBV6-5 and TRBJ1-1; 8 bases align to TRBD1. The CDR3 length is 14 residues. V shed 6 bases and J 6 bases; nucleotides not matched to a gene: 9. Looked up from germline, CDR1 is MNHEY and CDR2 is SVGAGI. Here the CDR3 reads CASRGGRGRAEAFF. The CDR3 DNA follows: TGTGCCAGCAGGGGAGGCAGGGGGCGGGCTGAAGCTTTCTTT.

The chain has TRBV7-8 and TRBJ1-6; D remains unclear. V lost 0 bases to trimming and J lost 8 bases, with 5 bases between them. In germline, CDR1 is SGHVS, CDR2 FQNEAQ. This CDR3 contains 13 residues. CDR3 loop: CASSLAPDSPLHF. The CDR3 DNA sequence: TGTGCCAGCAGCTTAGCGCCAGATTCACCCCTCCACTTT.

This clone was observed a single time. The chain is built from TRBV5-4 and TRBJ2-3, with D perhaps TRBD1 (6 bases). The length of the CDR3 is 14 residues. Germline V gene lookup returns CDR1 SGHNT and CDR2 YYREEE (reference sequence). The V end was cut by 4 bases, the J end by 5 bases, with 14 bases between. CDR3 DNA: TGTGCCAGCAGCCAGACAGGAGGACTAGATACGCAGTATTTT. The encoded protein is CASSQTGGLDTQYF.

There are a few counts of this clone. The chain carries TRBV6-5 and TRBJ1-3, with D possibly matching TRBD1 (5 bases). The V gene lost 0 bases and the J gene lost 0 bases, with 9 bases spanning the gap. The CDR3 runs to 16 residues. CDR1 MNHEY and CDR2 SVGAGI come from the germline V gene. The CDR3 reads CASSYSTDISGNTIYF. The DNA for the CDR3 is TGTGCCAGCAGTTACTCGACAGATATCTCTGGAAACACCATATATTTT.

Only a few counts were recorded for this clone. The genes are TRBV28 and TRBJ1-1; D unclear. This CDR3 has 13 residues. The germline V gene has CDR1 MDHEN and CDR2 SYDVKM. V shed 0 bases and J shed 7 bases, with 9 bases lying between them. The CDR3 DNA sequence: TGTGCCAGCAGTTTATGGGTATCTAGTGAAGCTTTCTTT. Its protein is CASSLWVSSEAFF.

The chain is built from TRBV18 and TRBJ1-3; maybe TRBD1 (5 bases). Deletions cut 3 bases from V and 0 bases from J, with 18 bases between. The CDR3 sequence is 18 residues long. Germline CDR1 is KGHSH and CDR2 is LQKENI. This CDR3 reads CASSPVARDLVSGNTIYF. The CDR3 DNA is TGTGCCAGCTCACCTGTGGCGCGGGACTTGGTCTCTGGAAACACCATATATTTT.

The chain links TRBV3-1 (or the pseudogene TRBV3-2) to TRBJ2-5, with TRBD2 matching 12 bases. From germline, CDR1 is LGHDT and CDR2 YNNKEL (reference sequence). V was clipped by 7 bases and J by 1 base; unmatched bases: 7. The CDR3 consists of 16 residues. CDR3: CASIGLAGLSQETQYF. The DNA for the CDR3 is TGTGCCAGCATAGGACTAGCGGGGTTAAGCCAAGAGACCCAGTACTTC.

The rearrangement uses TRBV5-1 and TRBJ2-5, with 9 bases that match TRBD1. V trimming: 0 bases; J trimming: 2 bases; junction bases outside the gene matches: 5. CDR3 length: 16 residues. Germline V lookup: CDR1 SGHRS, CDR2 YFSETQ. The DNA for the CDR3 is TGCGCCAGCAGCTTGGCATTACAGGGGGCACAAGAGACCCAGTACTTC. Its translation is CASSLALQGAQETQYF. The whole variable domain, remainder taken from reference TRBV5-1 and TRBJ2-5, is KAGVTQTPRYLIKTRGQQVTLSCSPISGHRSVSWYQQTPGQGLQFLFEYFSETQRNKGNFPGRFSGRQFSNSRSEMNVSTLELGDSALYLCASSLALQGAQETQYFGPGTRLLVL.

The chain links TRBV28 to TRBJ1-4; weak D call: TRBD1 (5 bases). V was shortened by 8 bases and J by 1 base, with 11 bases between the two germline ends. Germline CDR1 is MDHEN and CDR2 is SYDVKM. The CDR3 covers 14 residues. The DNA for the CDR3 is TGTGCCAGCGGGCTCGGGGGAACTAATGAAAAACTGTTTTTT. It encodes CASGLGGTNEKLFF. Full variable domain (remainder filled in from reference TRBV28 and TRBJ1-4): DVKVTQSSRYLVKRTGEKVFLECVQDMDHENMFWYRQDPGLGLRLIYFSYDVKMKEKGDIPEGYSVSREKKERFSLILESASTNQTSMYLCASGLGGTNEKLFFGSGTQLSVL.

The chain employs TRBV7-2 and TRBJ2-7, with TRBD1 identical over 7 bases. V lost 3 bases and J lost 2; bases outside the gene matches: 4. CDR3 length: 14 amino acids. Per germline, CDR1 SGHTA and CDR2 FQGNSA. CDR3 bases: TGTGCCAGCAGCTTCGCCGGGACAGCCTACGAGCAGTACTTC. This codes for CASSFAGTAYEQYF.

The chain has TRBV5-1 and TRBJ1-4; no firm D call. V gave up 0 bases and J gave up 0 bases, with 3 bases separating them. This CDR3 has 14 residues. CDR1 and CDR2 (germline): SGHRS, YFSETQ. DNA for the CDR3: TGCGCCAGCAGCTTGGCTGCAACTAATGAAAAACTGTTTTTT. Protein sequence: CASSLAATNEKLFF.

The rearrangement links TRBV7-8 to TRBJ1-2; 9 positions match TRBD1. This CDR3 is built from 15 residues. Losses at the gene ends were 2 bases for V and 5 bases for J; bases not matched to a gene: 6. Germline V gene data show CDR1 as SGHVS and CDR2 as FQNEAQ. CDR3 protein: CASSLIRGQGYGYTF. CDR3 DNA sequence: TGTGCCAGCAGCTTAATCCGGGGACAGGGTTATGGCTACACCTTC.

The chain couples TRBV15 to TRBJ2-7; 8 nucleotides align to TRBD1. J gave up 4 bases and V 0 bases, and 5 bases lay outside the gene matches. Germline CDR1 is LNHNV and CDR2 is YYDKDF (reference sequence). The CDR3 contains 15 residues. CDR3 in amino acids: CATSRDGTGGYEQYF. The DNA of the CDR3 is TGTGCCACCAGCAGAGATGGAACAGGGGGGTACGAGCAGTACTTC.